This T cell receptor (beta chain) stems from a study of human T cells and chemical hapten exposure. Specified time point: pre-sensitization, week 0. Treatment described: therapeutic diphenylcyclopropenone sensitization with weekly scalp DPC. General study results and limits: Expanded TCRs produced significantly more large CDR3 similarity clusters than controls did.

Per germline, CDR1 MGHDK and CDR2 SYGVNS. The J segment lost 0 bases and the V segment lost 4 bases, leaving 19 bases of the junction unmatched. CDR3 length: 21 residues. This clonotype was recorded at least ten times. No antigen is known for it. Under the authors' procedure: The number of TCRs in each sample had a median of about 95,000 and spanned roughly 20,000 to 750,000. TCRdb fed the RACE reads into MiXCR, producing one record per CDR3 protein. V and J calls and clone size were set by TCRdb, not the authors. Of approximately 320,000 distinct CDR3 sequences listed, about 5% were seen once; the top ten hold about 7.7%.

This rearrangement joins TRBV25-1 to TRBJ1-5; TRBD1 matches at 9 bases. The sequence came from a woman aged 18-35 years with alopecia areata. Some clones in this sample may be carry-over from other donors' samples. Sequences were derived from whole blood, sampled in connection with sensitization to the hapten diphenylcyclopropenone (DPC). The CDR3 DNA sequence: TGTGCCAGCAGTGCACGCCCGACGGGACAGGGCATATTTTTTAGCAATCAGCCCCAGCATTTT. The encoded protein is CASSARPTGQGIFFSNQPQHF.